This T cell receptor (beta chain) comes out of a study of T cell responses to AZD1222 COVID-19 vaccine. This table comes from immunoSEQ multiplex PCR, and its TCRdb copy is limited to in-frame clones, with some not included. The sample contains 150,000 or so clones, 80% to 90% of which appear only once. V was trimmed by 6 bases and J by 4 bases, leaving 19 bases between them. This CDR3 spans 16 amino acids. CDR1 is MNHEY and CDR2 is SMNVEV in the germline V gene (reference sequence). The source was peripheral blood, collected on day 0 of MenACWY control vaccination. This chain links TRBV27 with TRBJ1-5; D gene uncertain. The source of this sequence is an adult in good health. The CDR3 DNA follows: TGTGCCAGCAGGCAAAGTGGAGGGAGTAGGAATCAGCCCCAGCATTTT. It is translated as CASRQSGGSRNQPQHF.